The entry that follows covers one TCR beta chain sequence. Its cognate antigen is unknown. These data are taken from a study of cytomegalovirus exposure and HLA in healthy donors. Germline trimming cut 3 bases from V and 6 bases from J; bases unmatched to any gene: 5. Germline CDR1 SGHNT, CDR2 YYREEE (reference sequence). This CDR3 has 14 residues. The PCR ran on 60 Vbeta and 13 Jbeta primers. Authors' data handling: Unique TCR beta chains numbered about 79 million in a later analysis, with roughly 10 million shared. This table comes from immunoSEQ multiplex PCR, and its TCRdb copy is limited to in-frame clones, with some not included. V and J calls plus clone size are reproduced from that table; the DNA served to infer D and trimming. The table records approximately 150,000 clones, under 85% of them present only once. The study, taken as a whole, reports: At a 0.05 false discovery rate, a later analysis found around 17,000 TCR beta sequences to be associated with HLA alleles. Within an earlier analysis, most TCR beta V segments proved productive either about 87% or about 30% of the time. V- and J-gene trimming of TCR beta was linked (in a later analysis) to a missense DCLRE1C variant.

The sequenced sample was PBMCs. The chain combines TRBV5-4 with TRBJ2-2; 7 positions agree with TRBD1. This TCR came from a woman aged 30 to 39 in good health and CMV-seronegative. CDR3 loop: CASSYTGAAGELFF. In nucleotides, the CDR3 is TGTGCCAGCAGCTATACAGGGGCGGCCGGGGAGCTGTTTTTT.